These T cell receptor beta chains were read from a single sample in a study of Ad26.COV2.S vaccination and SARS-CoV-2 variants. The repertoire was sequenced with immunoSEQ multiplex PCR; TCRdb's copy has only in-frame clones and lacks some. Of roughly 380,000 clones detected, approximately 85% appear once; the ten largest clones hold 2.5% to 3.5%. The material was peripheral blood, obtained in a trial of Ad26.COV2.S vaccine versus placebo. The receptor source for this set is a person between 18 and 59 years old who received the Ad26.COV2.S COVID-19 vaccine or a placebo. CDR3s include the opening cysteine and the closing phenylalanine or tryptophan. Fields, in order: V gene, clone size, J gene, D gene, CDR3 DNA, CDR3 protein. The D gene is left open where the match is weak. A clone size is listed for some rows: how often the clone was seen (once, few, many), or a class if it is expanded.

v_gene: TRBV4-1; abundance: NA; j_gene: TRBJ2-7; d_gene: NA; CDR3nt: TGCGCCAGCAGCCAAAGGGTGGTCGGGGGCAACGAGCAGTACTTC; CDR3aa: CASSQRVVGGNEQYF
v_gene: TRBV28; abundance: NA; j_gene: TRBJ2-3; d_gene: NA; CDR3nt: TGTGCCAGCAGTTTAAGGACAGAGAGCACAGATACGCAGTATTTT; CDR3aa: CASSLRTESTDTQYF
v_gene: TRBV5-1; abundance: NA; j_gene: TRBJ2-7; d_gene: NA; CDR3nt: TGCGCCAGCAGCCCGCCCGTAAGCGACGAGCAGTACTTC; CDR3aa: CASSPPVSDEQYF
v_gene: TRBV19; abundance: NA; j_gene: TRBJ2-1; d_gene: NA; CDR3nt: TGTGCCAGTAAGTGGGACTTGACTTACAATGAGCAGTTCTTC; CDR3aa: CASKWDLTYNEQFF
v_gene: TRBV10-2; abundance: NA; j_gene: TRBJ1-5; d_gene: NA; CDR3nt: TGCGCCAGCCAGAGATCCGGGACACCTAGCAATCAGCCCCAGCATTTT; CDR3aa: CASQRSGTPSNQPQHF
v_gene: TRBV18; abundance: NA; j_gene: TRBJ2-7; d_gene: TRBD1; CDR3nt: TGTGCCAGCTCACCCCCCCGAGGGGGCCGGAACGAGCAGTACTTC; CDR3aa: CASSPPRGGRNEQYF
v_gene: TRBV7-9; abundance: many; j_gene: TRBJ2-1; d_gene: TRBD1; CDR3nt: TGTGCCAGCAGCTTGCCGGACAGGGGGTACAATGAGCAGTTCTTC; CDR3aa: CASSLPDRGYNEQFF
v_gene: TRBV19; abundance: NA; j_gene: TRBJ2-7; d_gene: TRBD2; CDR3nt: TGTGCCAGTAGGGGACTAGGCGAGCAGTACTTC; CDR3aa: CASRGLGEQYF
v_gene: TRBV6-2/TRBV6-3; abundance: NA; j_gene: TRBJ1-5; d_gene: NA; CDR3nt: TGTGCCAGCAGTTACGGATCTGGCCCCGGATACAATCAGCCCCAGCATTTT; CDR3aa: CASSYGSGPGYNQPQHF
v_gene: TRBV7-2; abundance: few; j_gene: TRBJ2-7; d_gene: NA; CDR3nt: TGTGCCAGCAGCTTAGCCCAGGGTAACTACGAGCAGTACTTC; CDR3aa: CASSLAQGNYEQYF
v_gene: TRBV30; abundance: NA; j_gene: TRBJ1-5; d_gene: TRBD1; CDR3nt: TGTGCCTGGGGGACAGGGGTTTTCAATCAGCCCCAGCATTTT; CDR3aa: CAWGTGVFNQPQHF
v_gene: TRBV7-9; abundance: few; j_gene: TRBJ1-1; d_gene: TRBD1; CDR3nt: TGTGCCAGCAGCTTAGAACAGGGGGGCACTGAAGCTTTCTTT; CDR3aa: CASSLEQGGTEAFF
v_gene: TRBV5-1; abundance: few; j_gene: TRBJ2-7; d_gene: TRBD2; CDR3nt: TGCGCCAGCAGCTTGGCCCCCACGGGAGGCTCCTACGAGCAGTACTTC; CDR3aa: CASSLAPTGGSYEQYF
v_gene: TRBV7-9; abundance: NA; j_gene: TRBJ1-3; d_gene: NA; CDR3nt: TGTGCCAGCAGCTTAGTAGGAAGCTCTGGAAACACCATATATTTT; CDR3aa: CASSLVGSSGNTIYF
v_gene: TRBV18; abundance: NA; j_gene: TRBJ1-2; d_gene: NA; CDR3nt: TGTGCCAGCTCACCACCGGGCCCCTATGGCTACACCTTC; CDR3aa: CASSPPGPYGYTF
v_gene: TRBV5-1; abundance: NA; j_gene: TRBJ2-2; d_gene: TRBD2; CDR3nt: TGCGCCAGCAGCTTCACAGCGGGAGACACCGGGGAGCTGTTTTTT; CDR3aa: CASSFTAGDTGELFF
v_gene: TRBV27; abundance: NA; j_gene: TRBJ2-6; d_gene: TRBD2; CDR3nt: TGTGCCAGCAAACTAGCGGGTGGGTTCTCTGGGGCCAACGTCCTGACTTTC; CDR3aa: CASKLAGGFSGANVLTF
v_gene: TRBV4-3; abundance: NA; j_gene: TRBJ2-2; d_gene: TRBD2; CDR3nt: TGCGCCAGCAGCCCACGGACTAGCGGCACCGGGGAGCTGTTTTTT; CDR3aa: CASSPRTSGTGELFF
v_gene: TRBV13; abundance: NA; j_gene: TRBJ2-7; d_gene: NA; CDR3nt: TGTGCCAGCAGCTTTCCTTCGGACCGTGGGCAGTACTTC; CDR3aa: CASSFPSDRGQYF
v_gene: TRBV7-2; abundance: once; j_gene: TRBJ2-7; d_gene: TRBD2; CDR3nt: TGTGCCAGCAGCTCGATCGGGGGACTAGCGGGAGGGCCGATCTACGAGCAGTACTTC; CDR3aa: CASSSIGGLAGGPIYEQYF
v_gene: TRBV3-1/TRBV3-2; abundance: NA; j_gene: TRBJ2-7; d_gene: TRBD2; CDR3nt: TGTGCCAGCAGCCGGGGACTAGCGGGAGCCTACGAGCAGTACTTC; CDR3aa: CASSRGLAGAYEQYF
v_gene: TRBV7-2; abundance: NA; j_gene: TRBJ1-4; d_gene: NA; CDR3nt: TGTGCCAGCAGCTTAGATTACAGTCAGGAAAAACTGTTTTTT; CDR3aa: CASSLDYSQEKLFF
v_gene: TRBV7-2; abundance: NA; j_gene: TRBJ2-7; d_gene: NA; CDR3nt: TGTGCCAGCAGCCCGTCTTGGGGCGGTTCCTACGAGCAGTACTTC; CDR3aa: CASSPSWGGSYEQYF
v_gene: TRBV10-3; abundance: NA; j_gene: TRBJ2-5; d_gene: NA; CDR3nt: TGTGCCATCAGTGGGAGCAATTTAGAGACCCAGTACTTC; CDR3aa: CAISGSNLETQYF
v_gene: TRBV18; abundance: NA; j_gene: TRBJ2-4; d_gene: TRBD2; CDR3nt: TGTGCCAGCTCACCCCTCACTAGCGGAATAGCCAAAAACATTCAGTACTTC; CDR3aa: CASSPLTSGIAKNIQYF
v_gene: TRBV4-3; abundance: NA; j_gene: TRBJ2-7; d_gene: NA; CDR3nt: TGCGCCAGCAGCCAAGCCTATCACGGACCGTCGGGGAACTTTCACTACGAGCAGTACTTC; CDR3aa: CASSQAYHGPSGNFHYEQYF
v_gene: TRBV5-1; abundance: NA; j_gene: TRBJ2-1; d_gene: TRBD2; CDR3nt: TGCGCCAGTAGGCAAGCGGGAGCGATCTACAATGAGCAGTTCTTC; CDR3aa: CASRQAGAIYNEQFF
v_gene: TRBV6-5; abundance: NA; j_gene: TRBJ2-3; d_gene: TRBD2; CDR3nt: TGTGCCAGCAGTTACGCGGGAGGGTACACAGATACGCAGTATTTT; CDR3aa: CASSYAGGYTDTQYF
v_gene: TRBV3-1/TRBV3-2; abundance: NA; j_gene: TRBJ2-1; d_gene: NA; CDR3nt: TGTGCCAGCAGCCAACTAGGGGTCAATGAGCAGTTCTTC; CDR3aa: CASSQLGVNEQFF
v_gene: TRBV7-9; abundance: NA; j_gene: TRBJ1-4; d_gene: NA; CDR3nt: TGTGCCAGCAGCCCTCTGGGGGATGAAAAACTGTTTTTT; CDR3aa: CASSPLGDEKLFF
v_gene: TRBV27; abundance: NA; j_gene: TRBJ2-7; d_gene: TRBD1; CDR3nt: TGTGCCAGCAGTTTAGAGGGGGCGCGTAGAGAGCAGTACTTC; CDR3aa: CASSLEGARREQYF
v_gene: TRBV18; abundance: NA; j_gene: TRBJ1-5; d_gene: TRBD1; CDR3nt: TGTGCCAGCTCACAGACAGGGGTGAACCAGCCCCAGCATTTT; CDR3aa: CASSQTGVNQPQHF
v_gene: TRBV30; abundance: many; j_gene: TRBJ1-2; d_gene: TRBD1; CDR3nt: TGTGCCTGGAGCCGGGACAGGCCTCAGAGCTACACCTTC; CDR3aa: CAWSRDRPQSYTF
v_gene: TRBV27; abundance: NA; j_gene: TRBJ1-5; d_gene: NA; CDR3nt: TGTGCCAGCACCCCGGGCGGGAGCAATCAGCCCCAGCATTTT; CDR3aa: CASTPGGSNQPQHF
v_gene: TRBV11-3; abundance: NA; j_gene: TRBJ2-2; d_gene: NA; CDR3nt: TGTGCCAGCAGCCCCCGGGGAGGGGAGCTGTTTTTT; CDR3aa: CASSPRGGELFF
v_gene: TRBV30; abundance: NA; j_gene: TRBJ2-2; d_gene: NA; CDR3nt: TGTGCCTGGAGGGGATCGAGGGGGGGTTACACCGGGGAGCTGTTTTTT; CDR3aa: CAWRGSRGGYTGELFF
v_gene: TRBV5-1; abundance: once; j_gene: TRBJ1-3; d_gene: NA; CDR3nt: TGCGCCAGCAGCTTGGCCACCGGGGGCGTAAACACCATATATTTT; CDR3aa: CASSLATGGVNTIYF
v_gene: TRBV5-6; abundance: NA; j_gene: TRBJ1-5; d_gene: NA; CDR3nt: TGTGCCAGCAGCTTGTGGACAGTCAATCAGCCCCAGCATTTT; CDR3aa: CASSLWTVNQPQHF
v_gene: TRBV5-6; abundance: NA; j_gene: TRBJ2-7; d_gene: TRBD2; CDR3nt: TGTGCCAGCAGCCTTGGGGTAGCGGGGGGGCAGCAGTACTTC; CDR3aa: CASSLGVAGGQQYF
v_gene: TRBV4-3; abundance: NA; j_gene: TRBJ2-4; d_gene: TRBD1; CDR3nt: TGCGCCAGCAGCCAAGCCGGACAGGGAAACATTCAGTACTTC; CDR3aa: CASSQAGQGNIQYF
v_gene: TRBV20-1; abundance: NA; j_gene: TRBJ2-5; d_gene: NA; CDR3nt: TGCAGTGCTAGTTCGCAGGGTCTGGAGACCCAGTACTTC; CDR3aa: CSASSQGLETQYF
v_gene: TRBV7-2; abundance: NA; j_gene: TRBJ2-5; d_gene: TRBD2; CDR3nt: TGTGCCAGCAGCCCCCAAGGGGGAGGAGCGGGAGGGCCAACCCAGTACTTC; CDR3aa: CASSPQGGGAGGPTQYF
v_gene: TRBV2; abundance: NA; j_gene: TRBJ2-7; d_gene: TRBD1; CDR3nt: TGTGCCAGCAGGTGGACAGGGGGCTCCTACGAGCAGTACTTC; CDR3aa: CASRWTGGSYEQYF
v_gene: TRBV6-5; abundance: NA; j_gene: TRBJ2-1; d_gene: NA; CDR3nt: TGTGCCAGCAGTTACTCGTCAGGGGAACGCTACAATGAGCAGTTCTTC; CDR3aa: CASSYSSGERYNEQFF
v_gene: TRBV19; abundance: NA; j_gene: TRBJ1-5; d_gene: NA; CDR3nt: TGTGCCAGTAGTATCAGGGGAAATAGCAATCAGCCCCAGCATTTT; CDR3aa: CASSIRGNSNQPQHF
v_gene: TRBV5-1; abundance: NA; j_gene: TRBJ1-4; d_gene: NA; CDR3nt: TGCGCCAGCAGGCCGGGAGCAACTAATGAAAAACTGTTTTTT; CDR3aa: CASRPGATNEKLFF
v_gene: TRBV19; abundance: few; j_gene: TRBJ2-3; d_gene: NA; CDR3nt: TGTGCCAGTAGTCTCGGTATGAGAAATACGCAGTATTTT; CDR3aa: CASSLGMRNTQYF
v_gene: TRBV10-3; abundance: NA; j_gene: TRBJ1-1; d_gene: TRBD1; CDR3nt: TGTGCCATCAGTCCGAGGGACAGGGGTGAAGCTTTCTTT; CDR3aa: CAISPRDRGEAFF
v_gene: TRBV5-1; abundance: NA; j_gene: TRBJ2-3; d_gene: NA; CDR3nt: TGCGCCAGCAGCTTGCAGGGACTCACAGATACGCAGTATTTT; CDR3aa: CASSLQGLTDTQYF
v_gene: TRBV30; abundance: NA; j_gene: TRBJ2-5; d_gene: NA; CDR3nt: TGTGCCTGGAGTAGAGATGGCGAGACCCAGTACTTC; CDR3aa: CAWSRDGETQYF
v_gene: TRBV10-3; abundance: NA; j_gene: TRBJ1-5; d_gene: TRBD1; CDR3nt: TGTGCCATCAGAGACGGACAGGGCAATCAGCCCCAGCATTTT; CDR3aa: CAIRDGQGNQPQHF
v_gene: TRBV5-1; abundance: NA; j_gene: TRBJ1-2; d_gene: NA; CDR3nt: TGCGCCAGCAGCTTGGTCCCCCAAGGCAACTATGGCTACACCTTC; CDR3aa: CASSLVPQGNYGYTF
v_gene: TRBV5-1; abundance: NA; j_gene: TRBJ2-7; d_gene: TRBD1; CDR3nt: TGCGCCAGCAGCTTACGACAGGGATACGAGCAGTACTTC; CDR3aa: CASSLRQGYEQYF
v_gene: TRBV2; abundance: NA; j_gene: TRBJ2-3; d_gene: NA; CDR3nt: TGTGCCAGCAGCCCTTTGGAAGATACGCAGTATTTT; CDR3aa: CASSPLEDTQYF
v_gene: TRBV29-1; abundance: NA; j_gene: TRBJ2-6; d_gene: NA; CDR3nt: TGCAGCGTTGGGACGGGACAAATTTCTGGGGCCAACGTCCTGACTTTC; CDR3aa: CSVGTGQISGANVLTF